This T cell receptor beta chain is from a study of T cell responses to AZD1222 COVID-19 vaccine. Study context: Pooling of second doses given at about 4 or about 12 weeks was done.

CDR1 is DFQATT and CDR2 is SNEGSKA in the germline V gene (reference sequence). Unmatched junction bases numbered 3, after V lost 3 bases and J lost 3 bases. This CDR3 spans 14 amino acids. Profiling relied on immunoSEQ multiplex PCR, and the TCRdb table lists in-frame clones only, not all of them. Among some 40,000 clones listed, about 78% were seen once. The V gene is TRBV20-1, the J gene TRBJ2-3; 10 bases fit TRBD2. The sequences come from peripheral blood, collected on day 0 of AZD1222 vaccination. The clonotype originates from an adult in good health. The CDR3 sequence is CSASTSGVTDTQYF. The CDR3 DNA reads TGCAGTGCTAGTACTAGCGGGGTAACAGATACGCAGTATTTT.